Listed here are 10 T cell receptor beta chains from one sample, sequenced in a study of CD8 T cells in ankylosing spondylitis. From the 5' RACE reads, TCRdb called clonotypes with MiXCR, one entry per CDR3 protein. This sample has around 150,000 distinct CDR3 sequences; around 17% occur once, and the top ten carry about 7.8%. The specimen sequenced was blood, either unsorted or a sorted T cell fraction (not recorded which). Every receptor here comes from a male donor with ankylosing spondylitis or in good health (not recorded which).

This clonotype showed up many times. The genes are TRBV5-4 and TRBJ2-1; 10 bases match TRBD1. Trimming cost V 1 base and J 10 bases; bases outside gene matches: 5. The CDR3 runs 14 residues. Per germline, CDR1 SGHNT and CDR2 YYREEE (reference sequence). The CDR3 DNA follows: TGTGCCAGCAGCTTGAGGGACAGGGGAAGGGAGCAGTTCTTC. Its protein is CASSLRDRGREQFF. Full variable domain (rest looked up from reference TRBV5-4 and TRBJ2-1): ETGVTQSPTHLIKTRGQQVTLRCSSQSGHNTVSWYQQALGQGPQFIFQYYREEENGRGNFPPRFSGLQFPNYSSELNVNALELDDSALYLCASSLRDRGREQFFGPGTRLTVL.

This clonotype has at least ten counts. V is TRBV20-1 and J is TRBJ2-7; D is tentatively TRBD1 or TRBD2 (5 bases each). CDR1 is DFQATT and CDR2 is SNEGSKA in the germline V gene (reference sequence). V shed 3 bases and J shed 1 base, with 16 bases lying between them. The CDR3 sequence is 15 residues long. The CDR3 loop reads CSASPSGQISYEQYF. The CDR3 DNA sequence: TGCAGTGCTAGCCCCTCGGGGCAGATTTCCTACGAGCAGTACTTC.

The chain couples TRBV5-5 to TRBJ1-1, with 8 bases aligning to TRBD1. The CDR3 is 16 amino acids. V shed 1 base, J shed 0 bases, and the junction held 5 bases outside the gene matches. Germline CDR1 and CDR2: SGHKS and YYEKEE (reference sequence). This CDR3 reads CASSLQGALMNTEAFF. CDR3 DNA: TGTGCCAGCAGCTTGCAGGGGGCGCTGATGAACACTGAAGCTTTCTTT.

A word on this clonotype: This may arise from a read error, as a much more abundant clone is one base away. The V gene is TRBV7-2, the J gene TRBJ2-7; no firm D call. V lost 5 bases and J 2 bases, leaving 10 bases between the germline ends. This CDR3 is built from 13 residues. The germline V gene encodes CDR1 SGHTA and CDR2 FQGNSA. The CDR3 is CASSIGFAYEQYF. CDR3 bases: TGTGCCAGCAGCATTGGGTTCGCCTACGAGCAGTACTTC.

Concerning this clonotype: A much larger clone is a single base away; this may be a read error. This chain links TRBV25-1 with TRBJ2-3; D is perhaps TRBD2 (5 bases). There are 15 residues in the CDR3. Germline CDR1 is MGHDK and CDR2 is SYGVNS. CDR3 sequence (DNA): TGTGACAGCAGTGATCTAGCCCAGATCACAGATACGCAGTATTTT. This translates into CDSSDLAQITDTQYF.

This clonotype was detected many times. The chain is built from TRBV5-1 and TRBJ2-5; TRBD1 or TRBD2 may be the D gene (5 bases each). V lost 1 base and J lost 4, with 14 bases in between. Germline CDR1 SGHRS, CDR2 YFSETQ. The CDR3 contains 15 residues. The CDR3 coding sequence is TGCGCCAGCAGCTTGTATGACGGGGCGGGAGAGACCCAGTACTTC. Amino acids: CASSLYDGAGETQYF. Supplemented by reference TRBV5-1 and TRBJ2-5, the full variable domain reads KAGVTQTPRYLIKTRGQQVTLSCSPISGHRSVSWYQQTPGQGLQFLFEYFSETQRNKGNFPGRFSGRQFSNSRSEMNVSTLELGDSALYLCASSLYDGAGETQYFGPGTRLLVL.

A single count supports this clonotype. The gene calls are TRBV7-2 and TRBJ1-1, with no clear D. Germline V lookup: CDR1 SGHTA, CDR2 FQGNSA. This CDR3 has 17 amino acids. V lost 2 bases and J 1 base, leaving 17 bases between the germline ends. CDR3 sequence: CASSLRVGYLSNTEAFF. CDR3 sequence (DNA): TGTGCCAGCAGCTTACGGGTGGGATATTTGTCGAACACTGAAGCTTTCTTT.

This clonotype was seen more than once but under ten times. V and J are TRBV5-1 and TRBJ2-2; D is unclear. V lost 2 bases to trimming and J lost 4 bases, with 9 bases between them. CDR3 length equals 14 residues. Germline lookup yields CDR1 SGHRS and CDR2 YFSETQ. CDR3 amino acids: CASSLMSSTGELFF. The CDR3 nucleotides are TGCGCCAGCAGCTTAATGTCATCCACCGGGGAGCTGTTTTTT.

CDR3 region: CASSLAREHNEQFF. The CDR3 nucleotides are TGTGCCAGCAGTTTAGCCCGGGAGCACAATGAGCAGTTCTTC. The rearrangement uses TRBV12-3 or TRBV12-4 and TRBJ2-1; possibly TRBD2 for D (6 bases). The CDR3 consists of 14 residues. V lost 0 bases and J lost 5, with 8 bases in between.

This clonotype came up many times. This chain links TRBV4-1 with TRBJ1-1; D unclear. The CDR3 length is 13 residues. Deletions cut 0 bases from V and 9 bases from J, with 11 bases between. Germline V gene data show CDR1 as MGHRA and CDR2 as YSYEKL. This CDR3 is CASSQDLEAKAFF. CDR3 nucleotides: TGCGCCAGCAGCCAAGATCTAGAAGCCAAAGCTTTCTTT.